This entry lists 22 T cell receptor beta chains sequenced from one sample in a study of low-dose radiotherapy and immunotherapy resistance in tumors. Primers targeting TRAV and TRBV primed first-strand cDNA, covering alpha and beta chains. TCRs were amplified for around 20 PCR cycles with a constant-region primer and V-primer adapter. TCRdb ran MiXCR on the reads and lists one entry per CDR3 protein. The sample holds some 39,000 distinct CDR3 sequences; less than 40% are singletons and the top ten take 3.5% to 4%. Time point specified: before trial treatment. This specimen was PBMCs, taken before treatment. These receptors were obtained from a male donor with gallbladder cancer.

This clonotype was detected many times. V usage is TRBV4-1 and J usage is TRBJ2-1; 8 nucleotides align to TRBD2. After removal of 3 bases from V and 0 bases from J, the junction contained 7 bases not matched to a gene. Germline V gene lookup returns CDR1 MGHRA and CDR2 YSYEKL. The CDR3 has 17 residues. CDR3 coding DNA: TGCGCCAGCAGCCAGGGGCGGGCGGGGGGCTCCTACAATGAGCAGTTCTTC. It is translated as CASSQGRAGGSYNEQFF.

This clonotype came up many times. J is TRBJ2-6 and V is TRBV5-1; D call uncertain. Germline loops: CDR1 SGHRS, CDR2 YFSETQ. Trimming cost V 4 bases and J 1 base, with 9 bases left between them. There are 15 residues in the CDR3. Here the CDR3 DNA reads TGCGCCAGCAGCCCAACCTCTTCTGGGGCCAACGTCCTGACTTTC. Translated, it gives CASSPTSSGANVLTF.

V and J are TRBV28 and TRBJ2-5; D gene uncertain. V lost 2 bases, J lost 2 bases, and 9 bases lay in between. Germline values: CDR1 MDHEN, CDR2 SYDVKM. The CDR3 is 14 amino acids. In nucleotides, the CDR3 is TGTGCCAGCAGTTTAAGAGCGTTGCAAGAGACCCAGTACTTC. It yields the protein CASSLRALQETQYF.

The chain employs TRBV29-1 and TRBJ1-2; 7 bases line up with TRBD1. The V gene's germline CDR1 is SQVTM and CDR2 ANQGSEA. Losses at the gene ends were 4 bases for V and 8 bases for J; bases not matched to a gene: 10. The CDR3 has 13 amino acids. CDR3 residues: CSVGAGQPGGYTF. CDR3 DNA: TGCAGCGTTGGCGCGGGACAGCCCGGGGGCTACACCTTC.

CDR3 residues: CAILGGRPLDEQFF. CDR3 nucleotides: TGTGCCATCCTCGGGGGGCGACCTCTCGATGAGCAGTTCTTC. This chain links TRBV10-3 with TRBJ2-1; the D gene is possibly TRBD2 (7 bases). Germline loops: CDR1 ENHRY, CDR2 SYGVKD. The CDR3 is 14 residues long. V lost 8 bases, J lost 8 bases, and 19 bases lay in between.

To note about this clonotype: This is likely an artifact of a read error, given a far larger clone one base away. The J gene is TRBJ2-1, the V gene TRBV28; maybe TRBD1 (6 bases). This CDR3 contains 15 residues. Trimming removed 6 bases from V and 10 bases from J, with 22 bases in between. Germline assignment: CDR1 MDHEN and CDR2 SYDVKM. The CDR3 protein is CASSPPLQGSYEQFF. CDR3 coding DNA: TGTGCCAGCAGCCCCCCCTTACAGGGTTCCTACGAGCAGTTCTTC.

The sample holds many counts of this clonotype. This chain links TRBV28 with TRBJ2-7; D assignment may be TRBD1 or TRBD2 (6 bases each). The CDR3 runs 15 residues. V was shortened by 6 bases and J by 2 bases, with 17 bases between the two germline ends. From germline, CDR1 is MDHEN and CDR2 SYDVKM. The CDR3, as DNA: TGTGCCAGCAGCCTCCCGCGGGACATGGCCTACGAGCAGTACTTC. It codes for CASSLPRDMAYEQYF.

The V and J genes are TRBV19 and TRBJ1-2, with 10 bases matching TRBD1. After removal of 5 bases from V and 4 bases from J, the junction contained 4 bases not matched to a gene. The CDR3 covers 14 residues. Looked up from germline, CDR1 is LNHDA and CDR2 is SQIVND (reference sequence). The CDR3 nucleotides read TGTGCCAGTAGTTCGGACAGGGGGGTCTATGGCTACACCTTC. Residues: CASSSDRGVYGYTF.

This clonotype came up a few times. The rearrangement uses TRBV9 and TRBJ1-2; possibly TRBD1 for D (5 bases). CDR3 length: 14 residues. Trimming took 4 bases from V and 4 from J, leaving 14 bases between them. Germline V CDR1 and CDR2: SGDLS, YYNGEE. CDR3 loop: CASSPREGSYGYTF. The CDR3 coding sequence is TGTGCCAGCAGCCCAAGGGAGGGGAGCTATGGCTACACCTTC.

This clonotype has at least ten counts. The gene calls are TRBV5-4 and TRBJ2-7; D possibly corresponds to TRBD2 (5 bases). Germline CDR1 and CDR2: SGHNT and YYREEE (reference sequence). The V and J ends lost 2 bases and 9 bases respectively, with 12 bases between them. The CDR3 is 12 amino acids. The CDR3: CASSFTGIVQYF. The CDR3 nucleotides read TGTGCCAGCAGCTTTACCGGGATTGTGCAGTACTTC.

This clonotype was seen many times. The chain has TRBV29-1 and TRBJ1-5; 7 bases agree with TRBD1. From germline, CDR1 is SQVTM and CDR2 ANQGSEA. CDR3 length: 13 residues. The junction had 8 bases not matched to a gene; V was cut back by 6 bases and J by 6 bases. The CDR3 here is CSVMGQTGQPQHF. The CDR3 nucleotides are TGCAGCGTGATGGGACAGACCGGTCAGCCCCAGCATTTT.

The rearrangement links TRBV2 to TRBJ1-2; 8 bases align to TRBD1. V dropped 4 bases and J dropped 8; count of bases not matched to a gene: 15. This CDR3 is built from 16 residues. Germline CDR1 and CDR2: SNHLY and FYNNEI. In nucleotides, the CDR3 is TGTGCCAGCAGTGTAAGCGGACAGGGTACAATGGGAGGCTACACCTTC. Residues: CASSVSGQGTMGGYTF.

This chain joins TRBV5-4 and TRBJ2-5; D is possibly TRBD2 (5 bases). The CDR3 is 14 residues long. Germline-derived CDR1 and CDR2 are SGHNT and YYREEE (reference sequence). The germline V and J ends were trimmed by 3 bases and 2 bases, with 11 bases remaining between them. The DNA of the CDR3 is TGTGCCAGCAGCTCTGAGGGCCCACAAGAGACCCAGTACTTC. Translation: CASSSEGPQETQYF.

This clonotype was counted many times. The V call is TRBV20-1, the J call TRBJ2-7; 7 bases align to TRBD1. There are 14 residues in the CDR3. Germline V gene lookup returns CDR1 DFQATT and CDR2 SNEGSKA (reference sequence). Germline trimming cut 5 bases from V and 7 bases from J; bases unmatched to any gene: 14. Here the CDR3 DNA reads TGCAGTGCTCGGCCCGGGACAGCCTTGGGGGAGCAGTACTTC. It yields the protein CSARPGTALGEQYF.

The chain recombines TRBV18 with TRBJ2-1; possibly TRBD2 for D (7 bases). Germline CDR1 and CDR2: KGHSH and LQKENI. CDR3 length: 14 residues. Between the trimmed V and J ends, which lost 2 bases and 7 bases, there was a span of 12 bases. Here the CDR3 reads CASSPLAGANEQFF. The CDR3 DNA reads TGTGCCAGCTCACCATTGGCGGGGGCGAATGAGCAGTTCTTC.

J is TRBJ1-1 and V is TRBV11-3; 7 bases are a match to TRBD1. The CDR3 spans 15 residues. Germline CDR1 reads SGHNT; CDR2 reads YENEEA. The V segment lost 1 base and the J segment 4 bases; nucleotides outside the gene matches: 6. The CDR3 sequence is CASSLGGTAGTEAFF. The CDR3 bases are TGTGCCAGCAGCTTAGGTGGGACAGCTGGCACTGAAGCTTTCTTT.

Ten or more counts support this clonotype. This chain connects TRBV7-9 to TRBJ2-3; weak D call: TRBD2 (6 bases). Germline CDR1 reads SEHNR; CDR2 reads FQNEAQ (reference sequence). The CDR3 runs to 14 residues. The ends were cut back, 5 bases at V and 4 bases at J, with 13 bases in the middle. DNA of the CDR3: TGTGCCAGCAGCGCGAGGGAGGTCCCAGATACGCAGTATTTT. Amino acids: CASSAREVPDTQYF.

This clonotype showed up many times. The chain carries TRBV7-2 and TRBJ1-2; D is undetermined. The CDR3 runs to 15 residues. V was trimmed by 1 base and J by 8 bases, leaving 17 bases between them. Germline V gene lookup returns CDR1 SGHTA and CDR2 FQGNSA. The CDR3 loop is CASSLGGSNVGGYTF. The CDR3 DNA reads TGTGCCAGCAGCTTAGGGGGAAGCAATGTCGGGGGCTACACCTTC.

Regarding this clonotype: Given a far larger clone just one base away, this is likely a sequencing read error. The chain combines TRBV7-6 with TRBJ2-5; 8 nucleotides match TRBD2. The CDR3 totals 16 residues. CDR1 is SGHVS and CDR2 is FNYEAQ in the germline V gene. With 3 bases clipped from V and 4 bases from J, the junction kept 10 bases outside the gene matches. Here the CDR3 reads CASSFGLAPLGETQYF. The CDR3 coding sequence is TGTGCCAGCAGCTTCGGACTAGCCCCCTTGGGAGAGACCCAGTACTTC.

Ten or more counts support this clonotype. Germline and junction disagree at one end, which may indicate a read error. The rearrangement links TRBV5-1 to TRBJ2-5; possible D gene TRBD2, 6 bases. In germline, CDR1 is SGHRS, CDR2 YFSETQ. The CDR3 is made up of 13 amino acids. The CDR3 spells CASSPGRGETQYF. CDR3 DNA: TGTGCCAGCAGCCCGGGCCGGGGGGAGACCCAGTACTTC.

In its sample, this clonotype was seen a few times. The chain recombines TRBV29-1 with TRBJ1-5; D uncertain. The CDR3 length is 13 residues. V gave up 6 bases and J gave up 5 bases, with 14 bases separating them. CDR1 is SQVTM and CDR2 is ANQGSEA in the germline V gene. CDR3: CSVLWARDQPQHF. In DNA form, the CDR3 reads TGCAGCGTCCTATGGGCCCGGGATCAGCCCCAGCATTTT.

This clonotype was seen repeatedly, ten times or more. The chain couples TRBV4-1 to TRBJ2-1; possibly TRBD1 for D (6 bases). V was pared by 0 bases and J by 8 bases, with 11 bases between. This CDR3 contains 14 residues. Germline CDR1 is MGHRA and CDR2 is YSYEKL. The DNA for the CDR3 is TGCGCCAGCAGCCAAGAAGGGGCAGGGGATGAGCAGTTCTTC. It encodes CASSQEGAGDEQFF.